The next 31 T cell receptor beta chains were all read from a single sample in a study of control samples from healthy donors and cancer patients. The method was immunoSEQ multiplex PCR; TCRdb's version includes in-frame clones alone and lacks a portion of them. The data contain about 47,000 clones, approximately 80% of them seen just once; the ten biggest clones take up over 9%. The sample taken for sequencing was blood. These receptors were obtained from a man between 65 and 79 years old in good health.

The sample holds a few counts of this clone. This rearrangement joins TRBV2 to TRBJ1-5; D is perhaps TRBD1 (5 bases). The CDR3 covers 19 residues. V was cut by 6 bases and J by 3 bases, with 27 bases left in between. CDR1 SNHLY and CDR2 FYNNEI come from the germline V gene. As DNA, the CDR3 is TGTGCCAGCAGGGTGGTTTTGGGGGGATCAGAGGACAACAATCAGCCCCAGCATTTT. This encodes CASRVVLGGSEDNNQPQHF.

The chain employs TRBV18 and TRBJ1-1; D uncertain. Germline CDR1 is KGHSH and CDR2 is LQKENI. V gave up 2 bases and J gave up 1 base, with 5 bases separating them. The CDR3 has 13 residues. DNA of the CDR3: TGTGCCAGCTCACCAACACAGAACACTGAAGCTTTCTTT. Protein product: CASSPTQNTEAFF.

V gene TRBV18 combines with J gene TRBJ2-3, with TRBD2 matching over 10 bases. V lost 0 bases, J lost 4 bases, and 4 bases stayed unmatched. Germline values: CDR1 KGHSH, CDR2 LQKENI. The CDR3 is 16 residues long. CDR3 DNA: TGTGCCAGCTCACCACCTTCTAGCGGGAGATCAGATACGCAGTATTTT. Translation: CASSPPSSGRSDTQYF.

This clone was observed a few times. The DNA for the CDR3 is TGTGCCAGCAGTCTAGCGGGGGGTAGAGTCGAGCAGTACTTC. It translates to CASSLAGGRVEQYF. V and J are TRBV7-6 and TRBJ2-7; 11 nucleotides align to TRBD2. The ends lost 6 bases at V and 6 bases at J; junction bases unmatched: 7. This CDR3 contains 14 residues. Germline loops: CDR1 SGHVS, CDR2 FNYEAQ.

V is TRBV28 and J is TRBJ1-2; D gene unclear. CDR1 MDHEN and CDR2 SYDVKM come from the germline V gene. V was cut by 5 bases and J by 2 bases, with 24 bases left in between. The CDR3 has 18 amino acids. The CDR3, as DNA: TGTGCCAGCAGTGGGAGGGCTTGGGCAGCAGCTGGGAACTATGGCTACACCTTC. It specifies CASSGRAWAAAGNYGYTF.

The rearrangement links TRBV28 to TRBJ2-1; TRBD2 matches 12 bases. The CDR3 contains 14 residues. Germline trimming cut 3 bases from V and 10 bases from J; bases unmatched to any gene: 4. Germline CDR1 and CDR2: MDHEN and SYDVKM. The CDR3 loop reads CASSLPTSGREQFF. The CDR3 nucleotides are TGTGCCAGCAGTTTGCCGACTAGCGGGAGAGAGCAGTTCTTC.

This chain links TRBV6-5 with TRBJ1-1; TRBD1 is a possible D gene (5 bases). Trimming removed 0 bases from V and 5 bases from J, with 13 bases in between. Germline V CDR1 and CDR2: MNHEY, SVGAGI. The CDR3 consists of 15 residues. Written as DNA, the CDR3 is TGTGCCAGCAGTTACTCCAGCAGGGTAGAAACTGAAGCTTTCTTT. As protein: CASSYSSRVETEAFF.

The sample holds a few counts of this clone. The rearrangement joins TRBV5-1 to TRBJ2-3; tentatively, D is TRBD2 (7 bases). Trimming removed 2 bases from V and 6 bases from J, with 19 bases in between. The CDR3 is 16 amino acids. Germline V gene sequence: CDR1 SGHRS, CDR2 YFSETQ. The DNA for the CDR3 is TGCGCCAGCAGCTTACAACGGGGGGCAGGGAAGGATACGCAGTATTTT. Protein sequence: CASSLQRGAGKDTQYF.

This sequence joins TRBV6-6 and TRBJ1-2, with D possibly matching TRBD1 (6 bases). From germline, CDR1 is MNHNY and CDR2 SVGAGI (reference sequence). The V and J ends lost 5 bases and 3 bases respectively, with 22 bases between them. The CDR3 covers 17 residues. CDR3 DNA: TGTGCCAGCAGTCCCTCCTCTCCCAGGGGAGGGGACTATGGCTACACCTTC. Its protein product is CASSPSSPRGGDYGYTF.

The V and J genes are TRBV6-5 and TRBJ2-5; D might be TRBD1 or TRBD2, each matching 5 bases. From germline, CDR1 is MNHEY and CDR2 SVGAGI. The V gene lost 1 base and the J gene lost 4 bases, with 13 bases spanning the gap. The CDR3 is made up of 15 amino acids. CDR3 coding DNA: TGTGCCAGCAGTTACTTTGGGACGGTGGGAGAGACCCAGTACTTC. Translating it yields CASSYFGTVGETQYF.

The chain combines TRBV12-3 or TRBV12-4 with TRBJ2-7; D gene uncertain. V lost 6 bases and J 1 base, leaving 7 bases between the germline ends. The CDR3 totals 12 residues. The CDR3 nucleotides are TGTGCCAGCAGCCCTAATTCCTACGAGCAGTACTTC. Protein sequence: CASSPNSYEQYF.

This CDR3 is CATSGQGSRQPQHF. Written as DNA, the CDR3 is TGTGCCACCAGCGGACAGGGGAGTCGTCAGCCCCAGCATTTT. This chain joins TRBV15 and TRBJ1-5; 9 bases are a match to TRBD1. Per the germline V gene, CDR1 is LNHNV and CDR2 is YYDKDF (reference sequence). The CDR3 contains 14 residues. The trim removed 5 bases at V and 6 bases at J, leaving 5 bases unmatched. Full variable domain (remainder filled in from reference TRBV15 and TRBJ1-5): DAMVIQNPRYQVTQFGKPVTLSCSQTLNHNVMYWYQQKSSQAPKLLFHYYDKDFNNEADTPDNFQSRRPNTSFCFLDIRSPGLGDTAMYLCATSGQGSRQPQHFGDGTRLSIL.

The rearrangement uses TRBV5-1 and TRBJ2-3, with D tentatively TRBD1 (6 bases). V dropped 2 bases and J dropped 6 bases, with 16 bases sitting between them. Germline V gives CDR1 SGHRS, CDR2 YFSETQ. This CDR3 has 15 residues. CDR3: CASSLTGQWADTQYF. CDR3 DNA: TGCGCCAGCAGCTTAACAGGACAGTGGGCTGATACGCAGTATTTT. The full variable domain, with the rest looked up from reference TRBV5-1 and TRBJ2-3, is KAGVTQTPRYLIKTRGQQVTLSCSPISGHRSVSWYQQTPGQGLQFLFEYFSETQRNKGNFPGRFSGRQFSNSRSEMNVSTLELGDSALYLCASSLTGQWADTQYFGPGTRLTVL.

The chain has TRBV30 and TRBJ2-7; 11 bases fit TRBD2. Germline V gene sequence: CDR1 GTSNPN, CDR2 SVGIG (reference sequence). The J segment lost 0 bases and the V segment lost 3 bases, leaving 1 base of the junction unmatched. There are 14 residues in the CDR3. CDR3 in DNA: TGTGCCTGGAGCGGGACTAGCGGCTCCTACGAGCAGTACTTC. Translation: CAWSGTSGSYEQYF. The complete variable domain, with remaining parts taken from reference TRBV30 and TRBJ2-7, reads SQTIHQWPATLVQPVGSPLSLECTVEGTSNPNLYWYRQAAGRGLQLLFYSVGIGQISSEVPQNLSASRPQDRQFILSSKKLLLSDSGFYLCAWSGTSGSYEQYFGPGTRLTVT.

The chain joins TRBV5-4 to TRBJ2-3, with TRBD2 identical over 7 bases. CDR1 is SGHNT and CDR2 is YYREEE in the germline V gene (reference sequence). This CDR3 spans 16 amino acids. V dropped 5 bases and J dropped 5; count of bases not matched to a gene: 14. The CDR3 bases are TGTGCCAGCAGTTCTTTAAAGGGGAGGGCAAAAGATACGCAGTATTTT. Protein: CASSSLKGRAKDTQYF.

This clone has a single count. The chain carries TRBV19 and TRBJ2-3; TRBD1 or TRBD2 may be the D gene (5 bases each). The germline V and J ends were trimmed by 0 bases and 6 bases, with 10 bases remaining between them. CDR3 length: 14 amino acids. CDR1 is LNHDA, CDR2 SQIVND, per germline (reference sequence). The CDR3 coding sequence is TGTGCCAGTAGTATAGACGGGACCAAGGATACGCAGTATTTT. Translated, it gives CASSIDGTKDTQYF. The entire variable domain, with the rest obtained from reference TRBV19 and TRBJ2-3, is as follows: DGGITQSPKYLFRKEGQNVTLSCEQNLNHDAMYWYRQDPGQGLRLIYYSQIVNDFQKGDIAEGYSVSREKKESFPLTVTSAQKNPTAFYLCASSIDGTKDTQYFGPGTRLTVL.

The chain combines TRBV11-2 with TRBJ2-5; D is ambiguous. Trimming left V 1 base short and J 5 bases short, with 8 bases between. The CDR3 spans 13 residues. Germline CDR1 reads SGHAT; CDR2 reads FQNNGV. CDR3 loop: CASSLVFLETQYF. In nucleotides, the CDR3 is TGTGCCAGCAGCTTAGTCTTTCTGGAGACCCAGTACTTC. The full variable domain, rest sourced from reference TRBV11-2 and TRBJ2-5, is EAGVAQSPRYKIIEKRQSVAFWCNPISGHATLYWYQQILGQGPKLLIQFQNNGVVDDSQLPKDRFSAERLKGVDSTLKIQPAKLEDSAVYLCASSLVFLETQYFGPGTRLLVL.

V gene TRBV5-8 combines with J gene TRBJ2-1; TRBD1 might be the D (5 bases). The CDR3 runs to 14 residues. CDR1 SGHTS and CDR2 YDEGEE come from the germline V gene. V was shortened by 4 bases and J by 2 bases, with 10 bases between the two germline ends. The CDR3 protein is CASSLQGPYNEQFF. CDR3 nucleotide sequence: TGTGCCAGCAGCCTTCAGGGTCCCTACAATGAGCAGTTCTTC.

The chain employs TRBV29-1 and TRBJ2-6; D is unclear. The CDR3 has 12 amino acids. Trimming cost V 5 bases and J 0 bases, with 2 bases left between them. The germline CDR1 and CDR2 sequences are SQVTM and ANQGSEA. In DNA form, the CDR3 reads TGCAGCGTTAACTCTGGGGCCAACGTCCTGACTTTC. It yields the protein CSVNSGANVLTF.

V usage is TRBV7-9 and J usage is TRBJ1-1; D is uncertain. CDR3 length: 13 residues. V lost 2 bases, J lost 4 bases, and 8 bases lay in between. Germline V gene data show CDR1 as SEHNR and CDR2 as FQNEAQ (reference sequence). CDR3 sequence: CASSLKDRTEAFF. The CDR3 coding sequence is TGTGCCAGCAGCTTAAAGGATCGCACTGAAGCTTTCTTT.

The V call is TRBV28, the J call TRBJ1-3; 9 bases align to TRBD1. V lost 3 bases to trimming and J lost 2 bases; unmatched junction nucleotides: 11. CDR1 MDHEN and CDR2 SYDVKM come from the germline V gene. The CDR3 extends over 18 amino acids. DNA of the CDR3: TGTGCCAGCAGTTTTGGGGACAGGGTTGGACCTCCTGGAAACACCATATATTTT. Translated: CASSFGDRVGPPGNTIYF.

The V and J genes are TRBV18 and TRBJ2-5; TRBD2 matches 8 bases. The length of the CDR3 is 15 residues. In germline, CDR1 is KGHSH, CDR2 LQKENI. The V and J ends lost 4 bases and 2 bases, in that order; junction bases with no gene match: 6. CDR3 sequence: CASSLVAGTQETQYF. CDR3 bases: TGTGCCAGCTCACTCGTAGCGGGGACACAAGAGACCCAGTACTTC.

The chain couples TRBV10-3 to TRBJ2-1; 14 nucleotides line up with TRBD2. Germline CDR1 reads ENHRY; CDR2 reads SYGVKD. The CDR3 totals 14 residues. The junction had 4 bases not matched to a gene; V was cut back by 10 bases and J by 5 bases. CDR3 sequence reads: CATGTSGGNNEQFF. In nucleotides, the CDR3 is TGTGCCACCGGGACTAGCGGGGGCAACAATGAGCAGTTCTTC.

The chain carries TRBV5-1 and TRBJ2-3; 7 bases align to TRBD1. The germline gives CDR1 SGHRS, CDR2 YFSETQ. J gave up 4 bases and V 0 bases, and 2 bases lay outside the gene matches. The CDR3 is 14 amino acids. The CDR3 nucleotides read TGCGCCAGCAGCTTGGCTCAGGGGGCAGATACGCAGTATTTT. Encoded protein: CASSLAQGADTQYF. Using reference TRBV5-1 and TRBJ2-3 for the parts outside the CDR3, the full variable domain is KAGVTQTPRYLIKTRGQQVTLSCSPISGHRSVSWYQQTPGQGLQFLFEYFSETQRNKGNFPGRFSGRQFSNSRSEMNVSTLELGDSALYLCASSLAQGADTQYFGPGTRLTVL.

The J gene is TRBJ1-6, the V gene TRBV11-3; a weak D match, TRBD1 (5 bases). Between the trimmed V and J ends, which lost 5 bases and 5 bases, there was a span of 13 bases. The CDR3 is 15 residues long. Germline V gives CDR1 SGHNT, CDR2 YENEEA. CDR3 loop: CASSPRGGDNSPLHF. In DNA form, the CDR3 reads TGTGCCAGCAGCCCTCGGGGGGGGGATAATTCACCCCTCCACTTT. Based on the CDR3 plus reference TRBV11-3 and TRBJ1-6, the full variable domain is EAGVVQSPRYKIIEKKQPVAFWCNPISGHNTLYWYLQNLGQGPELLIRYENEEAVDDSQLPKDRFSAERLKGVDSTLKIQPAELGDSAVYLCASSPRGGDNSPLHFGNGTRLTVT.

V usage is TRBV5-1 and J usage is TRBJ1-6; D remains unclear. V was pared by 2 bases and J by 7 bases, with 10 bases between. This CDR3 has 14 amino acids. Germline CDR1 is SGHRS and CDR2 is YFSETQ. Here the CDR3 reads CASSLITGNSPLHF. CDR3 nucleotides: TGCGCCAGCAGCTTAATAACCGGGAATTCACCCCTCCACTTT.

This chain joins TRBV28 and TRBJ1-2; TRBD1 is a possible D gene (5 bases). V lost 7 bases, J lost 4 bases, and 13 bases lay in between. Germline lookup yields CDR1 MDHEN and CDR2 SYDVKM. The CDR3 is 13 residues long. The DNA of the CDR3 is TGTGCCAGCAATCCGGGGACGGCCTATGGCTACACCTTC. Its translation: CASNPGTAYGYTF.

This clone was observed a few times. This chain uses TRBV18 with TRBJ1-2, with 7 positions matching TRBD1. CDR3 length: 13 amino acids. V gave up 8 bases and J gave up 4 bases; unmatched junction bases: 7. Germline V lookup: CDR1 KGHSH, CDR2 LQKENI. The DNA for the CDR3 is TGTGCCAGCCTCTCAGGGGGTGGCTATGGCTACACCTTC. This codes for CASLSGGGYGYTF.

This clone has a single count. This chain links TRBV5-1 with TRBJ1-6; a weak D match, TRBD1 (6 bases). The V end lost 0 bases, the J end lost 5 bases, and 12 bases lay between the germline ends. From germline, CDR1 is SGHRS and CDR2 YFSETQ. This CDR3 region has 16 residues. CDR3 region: CASSLASDRNNSPLHF. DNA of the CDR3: TGCGCCAGCAGCTTGGCCTCGGACAGAAATAATTCACCCCTCCACTTT.

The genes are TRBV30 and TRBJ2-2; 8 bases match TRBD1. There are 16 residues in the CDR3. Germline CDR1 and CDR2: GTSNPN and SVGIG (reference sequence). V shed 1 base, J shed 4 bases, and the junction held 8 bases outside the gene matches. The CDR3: CAWSGHGTGVTGELFF. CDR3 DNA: TGTGCCTGGAGTGGCCATGGGACAGGAGTCACCGGGGAGCTGTTTTTT.

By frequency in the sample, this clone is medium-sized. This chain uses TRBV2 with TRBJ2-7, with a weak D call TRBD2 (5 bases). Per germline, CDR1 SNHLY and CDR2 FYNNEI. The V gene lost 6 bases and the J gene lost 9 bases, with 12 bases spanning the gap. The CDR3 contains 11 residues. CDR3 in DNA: TGTGCCAGCAGCGCCCGAGGACTGCAGTACTTC. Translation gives CASSARGLQYF.